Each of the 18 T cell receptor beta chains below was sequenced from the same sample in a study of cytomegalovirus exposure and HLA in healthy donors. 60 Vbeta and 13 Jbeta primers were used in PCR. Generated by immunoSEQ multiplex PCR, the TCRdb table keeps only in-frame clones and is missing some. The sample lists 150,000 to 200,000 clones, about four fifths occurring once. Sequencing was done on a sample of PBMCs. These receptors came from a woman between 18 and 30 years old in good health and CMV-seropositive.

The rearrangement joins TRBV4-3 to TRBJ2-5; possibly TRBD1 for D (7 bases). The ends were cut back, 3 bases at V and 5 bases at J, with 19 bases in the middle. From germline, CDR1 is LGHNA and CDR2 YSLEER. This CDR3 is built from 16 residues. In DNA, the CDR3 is TGCGCCAGCAGCCAGACGCCCGGGGCAGGGGGGGAGACCCAGTACTTC. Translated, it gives CASSQTPGAGGETQYF.

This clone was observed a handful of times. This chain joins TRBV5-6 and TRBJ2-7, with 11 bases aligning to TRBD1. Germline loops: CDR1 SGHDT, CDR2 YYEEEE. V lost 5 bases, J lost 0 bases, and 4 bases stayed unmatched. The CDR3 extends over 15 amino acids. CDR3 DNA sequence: TGTGCCAGCAGTCAAGGACAGGGGGCCTCCTACGAGCAGTACTTC. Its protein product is CASSQGQGASYEQYF.

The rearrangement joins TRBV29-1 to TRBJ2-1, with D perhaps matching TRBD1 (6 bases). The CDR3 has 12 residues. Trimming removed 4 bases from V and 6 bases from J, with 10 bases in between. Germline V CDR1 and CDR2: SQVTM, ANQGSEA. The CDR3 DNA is TGCAGCGTTGGACAGGTGATCAATGAGCAGTTCTTC. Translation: CSVGQVINEQFF.

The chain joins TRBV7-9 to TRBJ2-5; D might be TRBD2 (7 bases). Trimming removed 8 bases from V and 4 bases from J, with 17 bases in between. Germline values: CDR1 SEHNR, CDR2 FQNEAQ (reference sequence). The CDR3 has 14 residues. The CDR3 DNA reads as TGTGCCAGCCTAAGGGGGGGTCGGGGAGAGACCCAGTACTTC. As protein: CASLRGGRGETQYF.

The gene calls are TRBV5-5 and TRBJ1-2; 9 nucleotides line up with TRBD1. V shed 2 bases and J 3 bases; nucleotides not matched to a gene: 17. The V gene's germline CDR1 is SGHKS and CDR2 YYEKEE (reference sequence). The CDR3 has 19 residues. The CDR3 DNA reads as TGTGCCAGCAGCTTCATCGGGTATATGGGACAGGGACTACACTATGGCTACACCTTC. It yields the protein CASSFIGYMGQGLHYGYTF.

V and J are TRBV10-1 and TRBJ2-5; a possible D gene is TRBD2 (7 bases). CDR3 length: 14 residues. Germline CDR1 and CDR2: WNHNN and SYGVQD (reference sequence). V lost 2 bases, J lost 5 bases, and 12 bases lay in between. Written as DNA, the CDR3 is TGCGCCAGCAGTGAGCGGGGGGCCTGGGAGACCCAGTACTTC. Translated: CASSERGAWETQYF.

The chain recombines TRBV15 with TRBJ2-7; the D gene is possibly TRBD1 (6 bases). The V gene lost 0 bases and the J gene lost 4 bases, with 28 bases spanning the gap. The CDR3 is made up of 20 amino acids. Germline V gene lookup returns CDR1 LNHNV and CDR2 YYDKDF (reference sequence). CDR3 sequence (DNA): TGTGCCACCAGCAGAGATCCGAGTACAGGGTACCAACTAGGGAGATACGAGCAGTACTTC. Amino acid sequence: CATSRDPSTGYQLGRYEQYF.

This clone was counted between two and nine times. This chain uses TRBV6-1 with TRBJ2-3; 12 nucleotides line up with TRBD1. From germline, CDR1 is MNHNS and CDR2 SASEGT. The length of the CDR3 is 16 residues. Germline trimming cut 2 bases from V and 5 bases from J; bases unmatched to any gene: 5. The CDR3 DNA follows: TGTGCCAGCAGTGAATGGGACAGGGGGCGAGGAGATACGCAGTATTTT. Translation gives CASSEWDRGRGDTQYF.

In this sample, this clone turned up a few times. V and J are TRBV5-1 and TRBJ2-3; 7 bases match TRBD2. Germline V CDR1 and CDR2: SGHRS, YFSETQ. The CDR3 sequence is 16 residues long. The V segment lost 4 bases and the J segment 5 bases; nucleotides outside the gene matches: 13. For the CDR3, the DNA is TGCGCCAGCAGCCCCCCCGGGGGGTCCCGATTAGATACGCAGTATTTT. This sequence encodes CASSPPGGSRLDTQYF.

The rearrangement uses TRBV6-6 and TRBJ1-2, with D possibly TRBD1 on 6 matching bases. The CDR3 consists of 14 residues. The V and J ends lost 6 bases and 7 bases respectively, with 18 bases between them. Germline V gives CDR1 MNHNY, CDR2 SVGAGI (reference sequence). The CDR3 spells CASSPAPQGSGYTF. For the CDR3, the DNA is TGTGCCAGCAGCCCCGCGCCACAGGGTTCTGGCTACACCTTC.

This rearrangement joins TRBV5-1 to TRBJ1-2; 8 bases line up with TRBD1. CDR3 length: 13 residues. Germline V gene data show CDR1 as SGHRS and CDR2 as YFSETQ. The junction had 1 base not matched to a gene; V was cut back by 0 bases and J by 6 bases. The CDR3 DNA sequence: TGCGCCAGCAGCTTGGACAGGGGGGATGGCTACACCTTC. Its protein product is CASSLDRGDGYTF.

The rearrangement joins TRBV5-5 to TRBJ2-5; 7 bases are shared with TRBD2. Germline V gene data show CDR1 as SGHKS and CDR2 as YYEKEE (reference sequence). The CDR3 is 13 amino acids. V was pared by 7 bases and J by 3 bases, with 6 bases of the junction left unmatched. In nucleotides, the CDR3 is TGTGCCAGCGACATTGGGGGGGAAGAGACCCAGTACTTC. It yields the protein CASDIGGEETQYF.

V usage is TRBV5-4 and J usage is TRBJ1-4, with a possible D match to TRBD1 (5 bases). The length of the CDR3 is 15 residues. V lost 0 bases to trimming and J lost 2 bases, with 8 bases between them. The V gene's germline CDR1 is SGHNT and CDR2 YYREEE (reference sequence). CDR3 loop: CASSLVGTTNEKLFF. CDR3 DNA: TGTGCCAGCAGCTTGGTAGGGACTACTAATGAAAAACTGTTTTTT.

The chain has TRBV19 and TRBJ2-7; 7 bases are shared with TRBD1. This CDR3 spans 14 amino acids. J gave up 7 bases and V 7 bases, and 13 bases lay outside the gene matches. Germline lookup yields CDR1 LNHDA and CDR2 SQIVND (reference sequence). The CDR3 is CASKWATGSGEQYF. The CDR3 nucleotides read TGTGCCAGTAAGTGGGCGACAGGGTCGGGTGAGCAGTACTTC.

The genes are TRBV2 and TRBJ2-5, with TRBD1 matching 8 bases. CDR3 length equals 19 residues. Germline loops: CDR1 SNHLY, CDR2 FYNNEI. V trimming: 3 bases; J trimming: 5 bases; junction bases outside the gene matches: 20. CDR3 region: CASSDWSSHGAGGRETQYF. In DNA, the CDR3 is TGTGCCAGCAGTGATTGGTCATCGCACGGCGCAGGGGGCAGGGAGACCCAGTACTTC.

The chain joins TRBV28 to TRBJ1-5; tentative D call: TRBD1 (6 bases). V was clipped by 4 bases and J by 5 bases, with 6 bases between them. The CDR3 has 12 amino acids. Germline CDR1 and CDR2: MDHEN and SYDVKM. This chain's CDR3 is CASSYRDQPQHF. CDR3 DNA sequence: TGTGCCAGCAGTTACAGGGATCAGCCCCAGCATTTT.

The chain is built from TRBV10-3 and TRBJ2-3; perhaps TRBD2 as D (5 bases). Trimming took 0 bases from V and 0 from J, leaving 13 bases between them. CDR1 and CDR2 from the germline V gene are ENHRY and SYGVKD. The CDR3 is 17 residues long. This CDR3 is CAISESEATESTDTQYF. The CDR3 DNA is TGTGCCATCAGTGAGTCGGAGGCAACGGAGAGCACAGATACGCAGTATTTT.

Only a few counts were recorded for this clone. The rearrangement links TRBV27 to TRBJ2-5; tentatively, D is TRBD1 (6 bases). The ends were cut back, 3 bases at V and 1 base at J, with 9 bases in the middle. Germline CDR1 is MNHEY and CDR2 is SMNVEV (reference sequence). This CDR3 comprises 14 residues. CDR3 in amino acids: CASSFGTPQETQYF. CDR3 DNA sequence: TGTGCCAGCAGTTTTGGGACACCCCAAGAGACCCAGTACTTC.